A selection of T cell receptor beta chains follows, all from one sample in a study of blood T cell repertoires in COVID-19. Generated by immunoSEQ multiplex PCR, the TCRdb table keeps only in-frame clones and is missing some. Among 180,000 or so clones listed, roughly 84% were seen once. The sample comprised PBMCs or T cells enriched from blood (not recorded which). The receptor source for this set is a man in his fifties who had recovered from COVID-19. The CDR3 runs from the conserved cysteine through the conserved F or W. The D gene is left open where the match is weak. Expanded clones are given a class, and other clones once, few, many or no size at all.

TRBV5-8	TRBD1	-	TRBJ1-1	TGTGCCAGCAGTACTCGGACAGGCCTCCTGAACACTGAAGCTTTCTTT	CASSTRTGLLNTEAFF
TRBV11-3	TRBD1	-	TRBJ2-1	TGTGCCAGCAGTCAGTCAGGGACAGGGACCTACAATGAGCAGTTCTTC	CASSQSGTGTYNEQFF
TRBV19	-	-	TRBJ2-1	TGTGCCAGTAGTATAGACGTTCGGAGAAATGAGCAGTTCTTC	CASSIDVRRNEQFF
TRBV6-5	-	few	TRBJ2-7	TGTGCCAGCAGTTACTCTCTTCTAGGCTCGTCCTACGAGCAGTACTTC	CASSYSLLGSSYEQYF
TRBV28	TRBD2	-	TRBJ2-1	TGTGCCAGCACCGAGCGGGGGGGACCCCTTGAGCAGTTCTTC	CASTERGGPLEQFF
TRBV18	TRBD1	-	TRBJ1-5	TGTGCCAGCTCACCACTCTCGGGACAGGGGGCTGGTCAGCCCCAGCATTTT	CASSPLSGQGAGQPQHF
TRBV11-2	TRBD2	few	TRBJ2-1	TGTGCCAGCAGCCCGCGACTAGCGGGGGGAAGAACCTACAATGAGCAGTTCTTC	CASSPRLAGGRTYNEQFF
TRBV29-1	TRBD2	-	TRBJ2-1	TGCAGCGTTGAAGTGGCGGGGGGGCCCTCCAGAGGGTTCTTC	CSVEVAGGPSRGFF
TRBV10-2	-	-	TRBJ1-1	TGCGCCAGCAGTGACTCCTTTAACATGCTGAGGGACACTGAAGCTTTCTTT	CASSDSFNMLRDTEAFF
TRBV5-1	-	-	TRBJ2-2	TGCGCCTGCCAGGGACTCCCGTCCGGCGGGGAGCTGTTTTTT	CACQGLPSGGELFF
TRBV6-1	TRBD2	-	TRBJ2-2	TGTGCCAGCAGTGAGGGACTAAACACCGGGGAGCTGTTTTTT	CASSEGLNTGELFF
TRBV18	TRBD1	-	TRBJ1-1	TGTGCCAGCCAGGACAGGGGGCTCGGGACTGAAGCTTTCTTT	CASQDRGLGTEAFF
TRBV6-5	-	-	TRBJ1-3	TGTGCCAGCAGGCGTAACTCTGGAAACACCATATATTTT	CASRRNSGNTIYF
TRBV5-4	-	-	TRBJ1-4	TGTGCCAGCAGCTTGGACATTGGTGAAAAACTGTTTTTT	CASSLDIGEKLFF
TRBV7-2	TRBD1	-	TRBJ1-5	TGTGCCAGCAGCGTCTCCCAGGGGGGCTATCAGCCCCAGCATTTT	CASSVSQGGYQPQHF
TRBV24-1	TRBD1	-	TRBJ2-5	TGTGCCACCAGTGATTCGACCAGTCAGGGGGCCTGGGAGACCCAGTACTTC	CATSDSTSQGAWETQYF
TRBV29-1	-	few	TRBJ2-3	TGCAGCGTTGCCCCCGGGACACCCCGGCGAGATACGCAGTATTTT	CSVAPGTPRRDTQYF
TRBV27	-	many	TRBJ2-7	TGTGCCAGCAGTTTACAGTCCGGGACCTACGAGCAGTACTTC	CASSLQSGTYEQYF
TRBV7-3	-	-	TRBJ2-1	TGTGCCAGCAGCTTGGTGGACAGCTCTTACAATGAGCAGTTCTTC	CASSLVDSSYNEQFF
TRBV28	TRBD1	few	TRBJ1-3	TGTGCCAGCAGCCCCGGGACAGGGGGAAACACCATATATTTT	CASSPGTGGNTIYF
TRBV6-5	TRBD1	-	TRBJ1-2	TGTGCCAGCAGTTACACGGGGACAGCCAACTATGGCTACACCTTC	CASSYTGTANYGYTF
TRBV5-6	TRBD1	-	TRBJ2-7	TGTGCCAGCAGCCGACAGGGGTACGAGCAGTACTTC	CASSRQGYEQYF
TRBV30	-	-	TRBJ1-6	TGTGCCTGGACCCCGGGACTCGGAGGCGGTTCACCCCTCCACTTT	CAWTPGLGGGSPLHF
TRBV11-2	-	-	TRBJ1-2	TGTGCCAGCAGCCCAGGGGTTGGCTACACCTTC	CASSPGVGYTF
TRBV5-1	-	-	TRBJ2-7	TGCGCCAGCAGCTTGGGGACAGCTTCCTACGAGCAGTACTTC	CASSLGTASYEQYF